This T cell receptor (beta chain) was profiled in a study of shared clonotypes between healthy human individuals. Turning to the study itself: Every donor yielded three CD4 naive, three CD4 memory, two CD8 naive and one CD8 memory plate.

CD45RO-negative, CCR7-positively selected cells formed the naive CD8 fraction, excluding terminally differentiated effector memory CD45RA+ cells. Germline-derived CDR1 and CDR2 are SGHRS and YFSETQ. The ends were cut back, 0 bases at V and 4 bases at J, with 7 bases in the middle. The CDR3 covers 13 residues. Here immunoSEQ multiplex PCR was the method, and the copy in TCRdb shows in-frame clones only, minus some. The sample carries 1.5 million to 2.5 million clones, approximately 94% recorded once. The sequencing input was naive CD8+ T cells sorted from blood. This rearrangement joins TRBV5-1 to TRBJ2-5; D not certain. This clonotype was obtained from a man younger than 35 in good health. The DNA of the CDR3 is TGCGCCAGCAGCTTGGAAAATGGAGAGACCCAGTACTTC. Encoded protein: CASSLENGETQYF.